The rows below give T cell receptor beta chains drawn from one sample of a study of T cell repertoires in chronic hepatitis B. TCRdb's copy holds only in-frame clones and misses some; the assay was immunoSEQ multiplex PCR. The table for this sample gives 72 clones. The sequenced sample consisted of HBV core (core169) epitope-specific CD8+ T cells from PBMCs. The origin of the receptors is a human donor with chronic hepatitis B virus infection. Each CDR3 is given with its conserved first and last residue. The D gene is left open where the match is weak. Size values are once, few and many counts, or a class for expanded clones, and some rows have none.

len	v_gene	j_gene	abundance	d_gene	CDR3nt	CDR3aa
12	TRBV14	TRBJ1-1	NA	NA	TGTGCCAGCAGCCAAGACTGGACTGAAGCTTTCTTT	CASSQDWTEAFF
18	TRBV12-5	TRBJ2-6	NA	NA	TGTGCTAGTGGTACGCATACTGCAGGACAAAGTCGGGCCAACGTCCTGACTTTC	CASGTHTAGQSRANVLTF
15	TRBV4-2	TRBJ2-3	NA	NA	TGTGCCAGCAGCCAAGAGGAGGGAGGTGGAGATACGCAGTATTTT	CASSQEEGGGDTQYF
15	TRBV9	TRBJ2-7	NA	NA	TGTGCCAGCAGCGGAAATACGGCCGGTAGCTACGAGCAGTACTTC	CASSGNTAGSYEQYF
16	TRBV4-1	TRBJ1-4	NA	NA	TGCGCCAGCAGCCTTACAGTCCCTCAGGGAAATGAAAAACTGTTTTTT	CASSLTVPQGNEKLFF
12	TRBV2	TRBJ1-1	NA	NA	TGTGCCAGCGGCGGGGCGAACACTGAAGCTTTCTTT	CASGGANTEAFF
14	TRBV7-6	TRBJ2-1	NA	TRBD2	TGTGCCAGCAGCTTAGCCGCTGGGGGGGATGAGCAGTTCTTC	CASSLAAGGDEQFF
15	TRBV27	TRBJ1-2	NA	NA	TGTGCCAGCAGTCCATACCGGGTGGGAAGCTATGGCTACACCTTC	CASSPYRVGSYGYTF
18	TRBV1	TRBJ2-6	NA	NA	TGCACCAGCAGGGAACCGCAGTTTGTGCACAATCGGGCCAACGTCCTGACTTTC	CTSREPQFVHNRANVLTF
13	TRBV7-9	TRBJ1-1	NA	NA	TGTGCCAGCAGCTTAGCTGGGAACACTGAAGCTTTCTTT	CASSLAGNTEAFF
18	TRBV7-6	TRBJ2-6	NA	NA	TGTGCCAGCAGCTGTGCTAGTGTCTCACAAAGTCGGGCCAACGTCCTGACTTTC	CASSCASVSQSRANVLTF
15	TRBV21-1	TRBJ1-1	once	NA	TGTGCCAGCAGGGTGAACATAGCTATTCGCACTGAAGCTTTCTTT	CASRVNIAIRTEAFF
18	TRBV12-5	TRBJ2-6	NA	NA	TGTGCTAGTGGTACAAATGCTGCAGGACAAAGTCGGGCCAACGTCCTGACTTTC	CASGTNAAGQSRANVLTF
16	TRBV13	TRBJ1-2	NA	NA	TGTGCCAGCAGCGAACCTGAATCAGAATGGAACTATGGCTACACCTTC	CASSEPESEWNYGYTF
17	TRBV28	TRBJ1-4	NA	NA	TGTGCCAGCAGTTTACACAGGGAGGTTAGAACTAATGAAAAACTGTTTTTT	CASSLHREVRTNEKLFF
15	TRBV27	TRBJ2-1	NA	TRBD2	TGTGCCAGCAGTTCGGGACTAGCGGGAGTCAATGAGCAGTTCTTC	CASSSGLAGVNEQFF
11	TRBV30	TRBJ1-1	NA	NA	TGTGCCTGGACTGTGAACACTGAAGCTTTCTTT	CAWTVNTEAFF
13	TRBV4-2	TRBJ2-7	NA	NA	TGTGCCAGCAGCCAAGTTCTGAGCTACGAGCAGTACTTC	CASSQVLSYEQYF
16	TRBV6-6	TRBJ2-1	NA	TRBD2	TGTGCCAGCAGTTACCCAGCGGGGACCTCCTACAATGAGCAGTTCTTC	CASSYPAGTSYNEQFF
13	TRBV4-1	TRBJ2-3	once	NA	TGCGCCAGCAGCCTACCCCCCACAGATACGCAGTATTTT	CASSLPPTDTQYF
18	TRBV4-3	TRBJ2-1	NA	TRBD2	TGCGCCAGCAGCCAAGAGCATGATCTAGGACTAGCGTCTGGCGAGCAGTTCTTC	CASSQEHDLGLASGEQFF
12	TRBV7-9	TRBJ1-1	NA	NA	TGTGCCAGCAGCTTTACGGGGGCTGAAGCTTTCTTT	CASSFTGAEAFF
12	TRBV9	TRBJ1-2	NA	NA	TGTGCCAGCAGCCCCCCCGGGCCCCACGCCACCTTC	CASSPPGPHATF